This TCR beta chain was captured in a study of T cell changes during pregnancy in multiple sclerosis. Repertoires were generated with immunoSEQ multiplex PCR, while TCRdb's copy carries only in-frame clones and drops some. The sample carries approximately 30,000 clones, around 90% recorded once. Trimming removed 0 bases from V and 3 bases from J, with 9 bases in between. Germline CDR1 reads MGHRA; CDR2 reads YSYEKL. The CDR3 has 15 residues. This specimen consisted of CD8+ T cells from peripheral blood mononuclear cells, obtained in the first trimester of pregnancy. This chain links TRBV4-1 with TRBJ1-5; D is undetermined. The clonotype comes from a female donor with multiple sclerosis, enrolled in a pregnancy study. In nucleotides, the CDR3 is TGCGCCAGCAGCCAAGAGGTTGGAGTCAATCAGCCCCAGCATTTT. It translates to CASSQEVGVNQPQHF.